Shown below are 15 T cell receptor beta chains from a single sample sequenced in a study of T cells after yellow fever vaccination. MiXCR was run by TCRdb on the 5' RACE reads, yielding one entry per CDR3 protein. The data hold 200,000 to 300,000 distinct CDR3 sequences, with about 3.9% observed a single time. Material: PBMCs, obtained 15 days after the yellow fever booster vaccination. Receptors originate from a man aged 18 to 30 who received the YFV17D yellow fever vaccine.

This clonotype has a count of ten or more. The chain has TRBV24-1 and TRBJ2-5; TRBD1 matches at 8 bases. The CDR3 is made up of 16 amino acids. Germline trimming cut 3 bases from V and 5 bases from J; bases unmatched to any gene: 10. Germline loops: CDR1 KGHDR, CDR2 SFDVKD. CDR3 amino acids: CATSDDRGSGVETQYF. CDR3 nucleotide sequence: TGTGCCACCAGTGATGACAGGGGCTCGGGGGTGGAGACCCAGTACTTC.

This clonotype was detected ten times or more. The genes are TRBV7-3 and TRBJ2-3; 16 bases match TRBD2. V gave up 4 bases and J gave up 3 bases; unmatched junction bases: 4. The CDR3 is made up of 17 amino acids. Per germline, CDR1 SGHTA and CDR2 FQGTGA. CDR3 residues: CASSSGTSGGDTDTQYF. For the CDR3, the DNA is TGTGCCAGCAGCTCCGGGACTAGCGGGGGGGATACAGATACGCAGTATTTT.

This clonotype was detected only a few times. This chain joins TRBV9 and TRBJ1-5, with 7 bases aligning to TRBD1. The CDR3 runs 15 residues. Unmatched junction bases numbered 8, after V lost 3 bases and J lost 5 bases. From germline, CDR1 is SGDLS and CDR2 YYNGEE. The CDR3 DNA follows: TGTGCCAGCAGCGCACAGGGGAGGAACGATCAGCCCCAGCATTTT. Translation gives CASSAQGRNDQPQHF.

This clonotype was observed at least ten times. The CDR3 DNA follows: TGCGCCAGCAGCCAAGATGGACAGGGGCCCAATTTGAAACTGTTTTTT. Translation gives CASSQDGQGPNLKLFF. The chain combines TRBV4-3 with TRBJ1-4; 9 bases are shared with TRBD1. The germline CDR1 and CDR2 sequences are LGHNA and YSLEER. The J segment lost 11 bases and the V segment lost 0 bases, leaving 10 bases of the junction unmatched. The CDR3 is 16 residues long.

This clonotype was detected only a few times. The genes are TRBV6-5 and TRBJ2-7; a weak D match, TRBD1 (6 bases). Deletions cut 2 bases from V and 5 bases from J, with 13 bases between. Germline values: CDR1 MNHEY, CDR2 SVGAGI. The CDR3 sequence is 14 residues long. CDR3 sequence reads: CASSYLQGIDEQYF. In nucleotides, the CDR3 is TGTGCCAGCAGTTACCTACAGGGTATCGACGAGCAGTACTTC.

Many counts were recorded for this clonotype. This sequence joins TRBV7-2 and TRBJ2-1, with TRBD1 matching 9 bases. Germline-derived CDR1 and CDR2 are SGHTA and FQGNSA. The CDR3 is 17 amino acids. The trim removed 4 bases at V and 1 base at J, leaving 8 bases unmatched. The chain's CDR3 is CASSSPTGGLSYNEQFF. CDR3 nucleotides: TGTGCCAGCAGCTCCCCAACAGGGGGCTTGTCCTACAATGAGCAGTTCTTC.

This clonotype was seen repeatedly, ten times or more. The chain combines TRBV7-2 with TRBJ2-3, with 7 bases fitting TRBD2. Germline trimming cut 3 bases from V and 9 bases from J; bases unmatched to any gene: 9. The CDR3 consists of 14 residues. Germline assignment: CDR1 SGHTA and CDR2 FQGNSA. The CDR3 DNA is TGTGCCAGCAGCTTTCGGGGGGAAGGGAGAACGCAGTATTTT. It translates to CASSFRGEGRTQYF.

This clonotype was counted many times. V is TRBV29-1 and J is TRBJ2-3, with no clear D. The CDR3 runs 14 residues. CDR1 is SQVTM, CDR2 ANQGSEA, per germline. The V gene lost 5 bases and the J gene lost 2 bases, with 14 bases spanning the gap. CDR3 DNA: TGCAGCGTTTTCCATCAGGAGCTCACAGATACGCAGTATTTT. Its translation is CSVFHQELTDTQYF.

The sample holds many counts of this clonotype. The rearrangement links TRBV4-3 to TRBJ1-1, with D possibly being TRBD1 (5 bases). The V end was cut by 0 bases, the J end by 7 bases, with 9 bases between. Germline CDR1 LGHNA, CDR2 YSLEER. This CDR3 is built from 13 residues. The chain's CDR3 is CASSQDWGGEAFF. The CDR3 nucleotides read TGCGCCAGCAGCCAAGATTGGGGGGGTGAAGCTTTCTTT.

This chain connects TRBV12-3 or TRBV12-4 to TRBJ2-1; 8 bases line up with TRBD2. Trimming at V came to 4 bases and at J to 6 bases, leaving 2 bases not matched to a gene. This CDR3 contains 13 residues. In nucleotides, the CDR3 is TGTGCCAGCAGTTCAACTAGCGGCAATGAGCAGTTCTTC. Protein: CASSSTSGNEQFF.

This clonotype appeared many times. CDR3 DNA sequence: TGCGCCAGCAGTGGGCTAGCGGCGGTCTACAATGAGCAGTTCTTC. This gives the protein CASSGLAAVYNEQFF. The chain is built from TRBV10-2 and TRBJ2-1; TRBD2 agrees at 7 bases. Germline CDR1 WSHSY, CDR2 SAAADI. CDR3 size: 15 residues. V was pared by 4 bases and J by 3 bases, with 6 bases of the junction left unmatched.

This clonotype was counted many times. The junction differs from germline at one of its ends, possibly a read error. The genes are TRBV7-2 and TRBJ2-7, with 8 positions matching TRBD1. This CDR3 has 12 amino acids. Looked up from germline, CDR1 is SGHTA and CDR2 is FQGNSA. CDR3 sequence (DNA): TGTGCCAGCACTTTCTACCGGGACAGGCTCGACTTC. It encodes CASTFYRDRLDF.

This clonotype was found many times. Written as DNA, the CDR3 is TGTGCCACCGGGGGGGAAGGCTTACAGTTCTTC. It specifies CATGGEGLQFF. V and J are TRBV27 and TRBJ2-1; 8 bases are shared with TRBD2. The germline V gene has CDR1 MNHEY and CDR2 SMNVEV (reference sequence). The junction had 9 bases not matched to a gene; V was cut back by 10 bases and J by 13 bases. The CDR3 runs 11 residues.

This clonotype was counted many times. The chain couples TRBV5-1 to TRBJ2-1; D call uncertain. Deletions cut 0 bases from V and 4 bases from J, with 17 bases between. CDR1 is SGHRS and CDR2 is YFSETQ in the germline V gene. The CDR3 spans 17 residues. Written as DNA, the CDR3 is TGCGCCAGCAGCTTGGGAATTCTGGCGGTAGATTACAATGAGCAGTTCTTC. Amino acid sequence: CASSLGILAVDYNEQFF.

This clonotype was observed at least ten times. The V gene is TRBV5-1, the J gene TRBJ1-1, with D possibly being TRBD1 (6 bases). With 0 bases removed from V and 7 bases from J, the gap between germline ends came to 13 bases. CDR1 is SGHRS, CDR2 YFSETQ, per germline. This CDR3 has 14 residues. This CDR3 reads CASSLDRAGGEAFF. The CDR3 region has the DNA TGCGCCAGCAGCTTGGACAGGGCCGGAGGTGAAGCTTTCTTT. Filled out from reference TRBV5-1 and TRBJ1-1, the complete variable domain reads KAGVTQTPRYLIKTRGQQVTLSCSPISGHRSVSWYQQTPGQGLQFLFEYFSETQRNKGNFPGRFSGRQFSNSRSEMNVSTLELGDSALYLCASSLDRAGGEAFFGQGTRLTVV.